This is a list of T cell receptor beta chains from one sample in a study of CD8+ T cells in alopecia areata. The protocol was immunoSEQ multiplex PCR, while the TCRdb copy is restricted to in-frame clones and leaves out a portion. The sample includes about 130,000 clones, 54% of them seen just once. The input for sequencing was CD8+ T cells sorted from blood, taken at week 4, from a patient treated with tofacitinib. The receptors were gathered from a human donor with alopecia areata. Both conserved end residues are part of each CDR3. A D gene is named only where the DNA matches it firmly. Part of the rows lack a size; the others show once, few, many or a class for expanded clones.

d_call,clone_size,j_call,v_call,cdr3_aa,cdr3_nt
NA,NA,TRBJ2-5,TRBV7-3,CASSLLAGGGGETQYF,TGTGCCAGCAGCCTACTCGCCGGAGGGGGGGGAGAGACCCAGTACTTC
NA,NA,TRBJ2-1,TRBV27,CASLGSYNEQFF,TGTGCCAGCCTGGGCTCCTACAATGAGCAGTTCTTC
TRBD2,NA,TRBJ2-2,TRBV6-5,CASARGANTGELFF,TGTGCCAGCGCCCGGGGGGCGAACACCGGGGAGCTGTTTTTT
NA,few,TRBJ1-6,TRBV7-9,CASSPNLQGRSPLHF,TGTGCCAGCAGCCCCAATTTACAGGGACGCTCACCCCTCCACTTT
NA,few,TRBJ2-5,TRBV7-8,CASSLVGVRTLQETQYF,TGTGCCAGCAGCTTAGTGGGCGTCAGGACTCTCCAAGAGACCCAGTACTTC
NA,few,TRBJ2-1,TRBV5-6,CASSSGPNEQFF,TGTGCCAGCAGCTCGGGACCCAATGAGCAGTTCTTC
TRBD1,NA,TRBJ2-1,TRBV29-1,CSATRPGTGGDEQFF,TGCAGCGCCACTAGACCAGGGACAGGAGGGGATGAGCAGTTCTTC
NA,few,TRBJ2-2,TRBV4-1,CASSQGLVTGELFF,TGCGCCAGCAGCCAAGGTTTGGTTACCGGGGAGCTGTTTTTT
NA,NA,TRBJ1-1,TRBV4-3,CASSQGPGSGTEAFF,TGCGCCAGCAGCCAAGGCCCAGGATCTGGCACTGAAGCTTTCTTT
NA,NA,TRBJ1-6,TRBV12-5,CASGLENSPLHF,TGTGCTAGTGGTTTGGAAAATTCACCCCTCCACTTT
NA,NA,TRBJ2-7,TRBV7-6,CASSRGLAYEQYF,TGTGCCAGCAGCCGGGGGCTAGCCTACGAGCAGTACTTC
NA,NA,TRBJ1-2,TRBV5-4,CASSLGSNYGYTF,TGTGCCAGCAGCTTGGGCAGCAACTATGGCTACACCTTC
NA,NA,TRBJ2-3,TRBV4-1,CASSQNPGRNTDTQYF,TGCGCCAGCAGCCAAAACCCCGGGCGGAACACAGATACGCAGTATTTT
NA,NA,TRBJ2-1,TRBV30,CAWSVLIDEQFF,TGTGCCTGGAGTGTACTTATCGATGAGCAGTTCTTC
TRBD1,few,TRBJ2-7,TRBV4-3,CASSQVGSRDRVFF,TGCGCCAGCAGCCAAGTTGGCTCCCGGGACAGGGTCTTCTTC
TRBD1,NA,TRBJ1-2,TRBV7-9,CASSFQGVTYGYTF,TGTGCCAGCAGCTTTCAGGGGGTAACCTATGGCTACACCTTC
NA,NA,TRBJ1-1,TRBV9,CASSVGLDVAEAFF,TGTGCCAGCAGCGTAGGTTTGGATGTTGCTGAAGCTTTCTTT
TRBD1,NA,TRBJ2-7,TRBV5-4,CASSPTGGLDEQYF,TGTGCCAGCAGCCCAACAGGGGGCTTGGACGAGCAGTACTTC
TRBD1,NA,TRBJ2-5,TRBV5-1,CASSLDRGRETQYF,TGCGCCAGCAGCTTGGACAGGGGGCGAGAGACCCAGTACTTC
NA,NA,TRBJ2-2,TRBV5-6,CASSFSQGRAGELFF,TGTGCCAGCAGCTTTAGTCAGGGTCGCGCCGGGGAGCTGTTTTTT
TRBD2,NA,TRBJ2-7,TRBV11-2,CASSFSGDYEQYF,TGTGCCAGCAGCTTCAGCGGGGACTACGAGCAGTACTTC
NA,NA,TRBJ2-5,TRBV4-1,CASSQVGTATQYF,TGCGCCAGCAGCCAAGTGGGGACTGCGACCCAGTACTTC
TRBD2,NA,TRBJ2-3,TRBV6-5,CAVREGSGTDTQYF,TGTGCCGTTAGGGAGGGGAGCGGGACAGATACGCAGTATTTT
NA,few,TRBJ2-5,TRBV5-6,CASSSEAETQYF,TGTGCCAGCAGTTCGGAGGCAGAGACCCAGTACTTC
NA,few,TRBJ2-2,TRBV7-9,CASSSGTGELFF,TGTGCCAGCAGCTCGGGGACCGGGGAGCTGTTTTTT
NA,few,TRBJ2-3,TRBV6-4,CASSDSATDTQYF,TGTGCCAGCAGTGACTCTGCTACAGATACGCAGTATTTT
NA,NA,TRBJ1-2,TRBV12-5,CASGLGIPSRGGYTF,TGTGCTAGTGGTTTGGGAATACCCAGCCGCGGGGGCTACACCTTC
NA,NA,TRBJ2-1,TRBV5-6,CASSLGHLSNNEQFF,TGTGCCAGCAGCCTCGGGCACCTTTCAAACAATGAGCAGTTCTTC
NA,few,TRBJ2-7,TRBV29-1,CSVEEGEQYF,TGCAGCGTTGAAGAGGGCGAGCAGTACTTC
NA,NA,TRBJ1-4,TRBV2,CASEPGGEKLFF,TGTGCCAGCGAGCCGGGAGGCGAAAAACTGTTTTTT
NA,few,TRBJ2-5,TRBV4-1,CASSLRGREKTQYF,TGCGCCAGCAGCCTTCGGGGCAGGGAAAAGACCCAGTACTTC